The 31 T cell receptor beta chains given below trace back to one sample, sequenced in a study of blood T cells in healthy people across ages (dated by TCRdb to between 2015 and 2016). The library was prepared using 5' RACE. Sequencing used an Illumina HiSeq 2500. A second roughly 6 to 12 cycle PCR used a sample-barcoded 5' primer and a J-beta primer mix. TCRdb itself trimmed the public reads at Q25 with fastp, ran MiXCR and retained productive beta chains. CDR3 protein sequences are deduplicated, and each keeps its most common genes and DNA. This sample lists about 320,000 distinct CDR3 sequences; 25% to 30% were detected once. The ten biggest clones cover roughly 30% of the sample. Sequenced sample: blood. The receptors stem from a woman between 65 and 79 years old in good health.

This clonotype was seen a few times. This rearrangement joins TRBV7-2 to TRBJ2-4; the D gene is possibly TRBD1 (6 bases). CDR3 length: 15 residues. Deletions cut 7 bases from V and 0 bases from J, with 13 bases between. Looked up from germline, CDR1 is SGHTA and CDR2 is FQGNSA. CDR3 bases: TGTGCCAGCATTGCAGGGGACGTAGCCAAAAACATTCAGTACTTC. Encoded protein: CASIAGDVAKNIQYF.

The CDR3 region has the DNA TGTGCCAGCATCGAGGGGAGGGACCAGCCCCAGCATTTT. This sequence encodes CASIEGRDQPQHF. The V call is TRBV6-1, the J call TRBJ1-5; a possible D gene is TRBD1 (5 bases). V was pared by 7 bases and J by 7 bases, with 14 bases between. Germline CDR1 is MNHNS and CDR2 is SASEGT. CDR3 length: 13 residues.

This chain connects TRBV28 to TRBJ2-5, with D maybe TRBD2 (5 bases). The DNA end is more similar to TRBJ2-1, so the J call may be wrong. There are 15 residues in the CDR3. Germline V gene sequence: CDR1 MDHEN, CDR2 SYDVKM. The CDR3 DNA sequence: TGTGCCAGCAGGGTTGGAGGTCCTCCGAACAATGAGCAGTTCTTC. Amino acids: CASRVGGPPNNEQFF.

V is TRBV7-3 and J is TRBJ2-5; TRBD1 might be the D (6 bases). Trimming pared 6 bases from V and 4 bases from J, leaving 15 bases between. The CDR3 is 14 residues long. Germline lookup yields CDR1 SGHTA and CDR2 FQGTGA. The CDR3 loop reads CASSPTGFGETQYF. CDR3 coding DNA: TGTGCCAGCAGTCCTACAGGGTTTGGAGAGACCCAGTACTTC.

The table lists this clonotype with a few counts. The chain employs TRBV28 and TRBJ2-1; 14 nucleotides match TRBD2. Germline trimming cut 5 bases from V and 7 bases from J; bases unmatched to any gene: 10. The CDR3 covers 17 residues. Germline V gene sequence: CDR1 MDHEN, CDR2 SYDVKM. This CDR3 reads CASSPWTSGRRINEQFF. In DNA form, the CDR3 reads TGTGCCAGCAGTCCTTGGACTAGCGGGAGGAGAATTAATGAGCAGTTCTTC.

The chain combines TRBV20-1 with TRBJ2-7, with TRBD1 matching 7 bases. V shed 0 bases and J 3 bases; nucleotides not matched to a gene: 11. Germline CDR1 DFQATT, CDR2 SNEGSKA (reference sequence). The CDR3 loop spans 16 amino acids. The CDR3 DNA is TGCAGTGCTAGAGATAACAAGAGGGACAGCTTCTACGAGCAGTACTTC. Translated: CSARDNKRDSFYEQYF.

This clonotype was counted only a few times. V gene TRBV6-5 combines with J gene TRBJ1-1; a weak D match, TRBD1 (6 bases). V was trimmed by 5 bases and J by 8 bases, leaving 9 bases between them. This CDR3 comprises 11 residues. Germline V lookup: CDR1 MNHEY, CDR2 SVGAGI. The CDR3 nucleotides read TGTGCCAGCAGTAACGACAGGGAAGCTTTCTTT. Encoded protein: CASSNDREAFF.

This clonotype was counted only a few times. One end of the junction is discordant with germline, which a read error may explain. The chain carries TRBV14 and TRBJ2-1, with TRBD2 identical over 12 bases. Germline V gives CDR1 SGHDN, CDR2 FVKESK. The CDR3 extends over 13 amino acids. CDR3 amino acids: CASSSRLAGVRIF. In DNA form, the CDR3 reads TGTGCCAGCAGCTCGAGACTAGCGGGAGTTCGGATCTTC.

The rearrangement links TRBV20-1 to TRBJ2-2; TRBD1 is a possible D gene (6 bases). Looked up from germline, CDR1 is DFQATT and CDR2 is SNEGSKA (reference sequence). Trimming pared 3 bases from V and 2 bases from J, leaving 10 bases between. CDR3 size: 14 residues. Here the CDR3 reads CSARRTVNTGELFF. The CDR3 DNA sequence: TGCAGTGCTAGGAGGACAGTCAACACCGGGGAGCTGTTTTTT.

This chain joins TRBV11-2 and TRBJ2-4; 9 bases map to TRBD1. The V gene end was trimmed by 5 bases and the J gene end by 5 bases; junction bases not matched to a gene: 1. The CDR3 runs 13 residues. Germline V gene lookup returns CDR1 SGHAT and CDR2 FQNNGV. CDR3 residues: CASSRTGENIQYF. DNA for the CDR3: TGTGCCAGCAGCCGGACAGGGGAAAACATTCAGTACTTC.

This clonotype came up a few times. J is TRBJ2-3 and V is TRBV20-1, with TRBD2 identical over 7 bases. The CDR3 contains 16 residues. V trimming: 0 bases; J trimming: 2 bases; junction bases outside the gene matches: 8. The germline CDR1 and CDR2 sequences are DFQATT and SNEGSKA (reference sequence). For the CDR3, the DNA is TGCAGTGCTAGAGATTTCGAGCGGGGCCACACAGATACGCAGTATTTT. Translated, it gives CSARDFERGHTDTQYF.

The sample holds many counts of this clonotype. The chain recombines TRBV5-1 with TRBJ2-7; D not certain. V lost 2 bases and J lost 0, with 6 bases in between. The CDR3 runs 13 residues. Germline CDR1 and CDR2: SGHRS and YFSETQ. The CDR3 here is CASSFQSSYEQYF. Written as DNA, the CDR3 is TGCGCCAGCAGCTTCCAGAGCTCCTACGAGCAGTACTTC.

This clonotype has only a few counts. The V call is TRBV4-2, the J call TRBJ1-6; a possible D gene is TRBD1 (6 bases). This CDR3 contains 17 residues. Per the germline V gene, CDR1 is LGHNA and CDR2 is YNFKEQ. V was pared by 1 base and J by 0 bases, with 10 bases between. The CDR3 spells CASSQADRSSYNSPLHF. In nucleotides, the CDR3 is TGTGCCAGCAGCCAAGCTGACAGGAGCTCCTATAATTCACCCCTCCACTTT.

The rearrangement joins TRBV6-5 to TRBJ1-2, with D possibly being TRBD1 (5 bases). Germline V lookup: CDR1 MNHEY, CDR2 SVGAGI. V lost 2 bases, J lost 7 bases, and 20 bases lay in between. The CDR3 totals 16 residues. CDR3 residues: CASSYVGAGISGGYTF. Written as DNA, the CDR3 is TGTGCCAGCAGTTACGTAGGGGCAGGGATCTCGGGTGGCTACACCTTC.

This clonotype was found a few times. The genes are TRBV20-1 and TRBJ1-5, with 9 bases identical to TRBD1. CDR1 is DFQATT, CDR2 SNEGSKA, per germline (reference sequence). This CDR3 comprises 14 residues. With V trimmed by 5 bases and J by 5 bases, 7 bases remained unmatched. CDR3 residues: CSAGTGSPYQPQHF. As DNA, the CDR3 is TGCAGTGCTGGGACAGGGAGCCCCTATCAGCCCCAGCATTTT.

As to this clonotype: One end of the junction fails to match germline, which may point to a read error. The J gene is TRBJ2-5, the V gene TRBV11-2, with D perhaps TRBD2 (7 bases). Germline V gene data show CDR1 as SGHAT and CDR2 as FQNNGV. The CDR3 is made up of 11 amino acids. The CDR3 sequence is CASSFRGGEFF. The CDR3 DNA sequence: TGTGCCAGCAGTTTCCGAGGGGGGGAGTTCTTC.

The J gene is TRBJ1-4, the V gene TRBV4-1, with D maybe TRBD1 (6 bases). CDR1 and CDR2 from the germline V gene are MGHRA and YSYEKL. The CDR3 has 17 amino acids. V was cut by 1 base and J by 2 bases, with 14 bases left in between. The CDR3 is CASSQGGQGFTNEKLFF. Written as DNA, the CDR3 is TGCGCCAGCAGCCAAGGGGGTCAGGGGTTCACTAATGAAAAACTGTTTTTT.

The chain recombines TRBV5-1 with TRBJ1-4; TRBD1 is a possible D gene (5 bases). CDR1 is SGHRS, CDR2 YFSETQ, per germline. V lost 3 bases and J 8 bases, leaving 17 bases between the germline ends. The CDR3 has 15 residues. CDR3 protein: CASSSGLAEREKLFF. CDR3 coding DNA: TGCGCCAGCAGCTCGGGACTGGCGGAGAGGGAAAAACTGTTTTTT.

This clonotype appeared many times. The chain combines TRBV7-2 with TRBJ1-5; TRBD1 is a possible D gene (6 bases). The CDR3 spans 14 residues. The germline gives CDR1 SGHTA, CDR2 FQGNSA. The ends were cut back, 1 base at V and 6 bases at J, with 10 bases in the middle. Written as DNA, the CDR3 is TGTGCCAGCAGCTTAGGGAGGGGGGGTCAGCCCCAGCATTTT. Translation gives CASSLGRGGQPQHF.

Here the CDR3 reads CASSSPGKAETQYF. In nucleotides, the CDR3 is TGCGCCAGCAGCTCCCCGGGAAAGGCAGAGACCCAGTACTTC. The chain has TRBV5-1 and TRBJ2-5; TRBD2 is a possible D gene (5 bases). CDR3 length: 14 amino acids. CDR1 and CDR2 (germline): SGHRS, YFSETQ. V lost 3 bases, J lost 4 bases, and 13 bases lay in between.

Only a few counts were recorded for this clonotype. The V and J genes are TRBV6-5 and TRBJ2-5; 7 nucleotides agree with TRBD2. The CDR3 extends over 14 amino acids. Germline V gives CDR1 MNHEY, CDR2 SVGAGI. The trim removed 2 bases at V and 2 bases at J, leaving 2 bases unmatched. CDR3 nucleotide sequence: TGTGCCAGCAGTTACGGGGGGGGACAAGAGACCCAGTACTTC. Translating it yields CASSYGGGQETQYF.

This clonotype was counted a few times. The gene calls are TRBV12-3 or TRBV12-4 and TRBJ2-5; 7 bases align to TRBD1. The CDR3 is 16 amino acids. The V segment lost 6 bases and the J segment 5 bases; nucleotides outside the gene matches: 15. The DNA of the CDR3 is TGTGCCAGCAGCCGCTACAGGGGCCCCGACTGGGAGACCCAGTACTTC. Translating it yields CASSRYRGPDWETQYF.

This chain connects TRBV9 to TRBJ1-3; 9 nucleotides agree with TRBD1. V lost 4 bases to trimming and J lost 4 bases; unmatched junction nucleotides: 6. Germline V gene sequence: CDR1 SGDLS, CDR2 YYNGEE. The CDR3 consists of 15 residues. CDR3: CASSSGTGRGNTIYF. The DNA of the CDR3 is TGTGCCAGCAGCTCCGGGACAGGGAGGGGAAACACCATATATTTT.

This clonotype has a handful of counts. The chain employs TRBV7-2 and TRBJ2-5; TRBD2 aligns across 7 bases. The J call may be in error: the DNA end matches TRBJ2-1 better. Germline lookup yields CDR1 SGHTA and CDR2 FQGNSA. CDR3 length: 15 amino acids. The CDR3 nucleotides are TGTGCCAGCAGCTTAAGAGCGGGGTCGAGCTATGAGCAGTTCTTC. Its protein is CASSLRAGSSYEQFF.

This clonotype turned up a few times. The chain combines TRBV29-1 with TRBJ1-4, with D perhaps matching TRBD1 (5 bases). In germline, CDR1 is SQVTM, CDR2 ANQGSEA. Trimming left V 0 bases short and J 8 bases short, with 16 bases between. This CDR3 comprises 15 residues. The CDR3 nucleotides read TGCAGCGTTGAAGATCCAGAGGGGCGGGGAGAAAAACTGTTTTTT. Protein: CSVEDPEGRGEKLFF.

The gene calls are TRBV7-2 and TRBJ2-3; D gene ambiguous. V lost 3 bases and J lost 2, with 9 bases in between. Per the germline V gene, CDR1 is SGHTA and CDR2 is FQGNSA. The CDR3 loop spans 14 amino acids. Here the CDR3 DNA reads TGTGCCAGCAGCTTGGAAGGGTACACAGATACGCAGTATTTT. The encoded protein is CASSLEGYTDTQYF.

CDR3 nucleotides: TGTGCCACCAGCAGAGATCGGCGGACCGGGGAGCTGTTTTTT. It codes for CATSRDRRTGELFF. The rearrangement links TRBV15 to TRBJ2-2; no firm D call. V gave up 0 bases and J gave up 5 bases, with 7 bases separating them. Germline CDR1 LNHNV, CDR2 YYDKDF (reference sequence). The CDR3 sequence is 14 residues long.

This clonotype was recorded at least ten times. The rearrangement links TRBV20-1 to TRBJ2-7, with a tentative D call TRBD2 (6 bases). Germline lookup yields CDR1 DFQATT and CDR2 SNEGSKA (reference sequence). The V gene lost 3 bases and the J gene lost 6 bases, with 21 bases spanning the gap. This CDR3 has 15 residues. CDR3 protein: CSARGRRDPLFEQYF. The CDR3 nucleotides read TGCAGTGCTAGGGGTCGGCGGGATCCACTTTTCGAGCAGTACTTC.

V usage is TRBV28 and J usage is TRBJ2-5, with unresolved D. The J call is doubtful: the DNA matches TRBJ2-7 better. The CDR3 runs 15 residues. Germline loops: CDR1 MDHEN, CDR2 SYDVKM. The CDR3 here is CASSLSPGHLYEQYF. The CDR3 DNA sequence: TGTGCCAGCAGTTTATCCCCGGGCCACCTATACGAGCAGTACTTC.

A remark on this clonotype: This may come from a read error, since a much larger clone is one base off. The chain recombines TRBV3-1 with TRBJ2-3; unclear D gene. The CDR3 runs 11 residues. Deletions cut 7 bases from V and 2 bases from J, with 4 bases between. Looked up from germline, CDR1 is LGHDT and CDR2 is YNNKEL (reference sequence). CDR3 sequence (DNA): TGTGCCAGCAACTCCACAGATACGCAGTATTTT. Translated, it gives CASNSTDTQYF.

This chain connects TRBV21-1 to TRBJ2-2; the listed D gene, TRBD2, was not tested against the DNA. TRBV21-1 is a known pseudogene. The CDR3 runs to 14 residues. The CDR3 loop reads CASSLGTEGGELFF. The CDR3 DNA reads TGTGCCAGCAGTTTGGGGACTGAGGGCGGGGAGCTGTTTTTT.